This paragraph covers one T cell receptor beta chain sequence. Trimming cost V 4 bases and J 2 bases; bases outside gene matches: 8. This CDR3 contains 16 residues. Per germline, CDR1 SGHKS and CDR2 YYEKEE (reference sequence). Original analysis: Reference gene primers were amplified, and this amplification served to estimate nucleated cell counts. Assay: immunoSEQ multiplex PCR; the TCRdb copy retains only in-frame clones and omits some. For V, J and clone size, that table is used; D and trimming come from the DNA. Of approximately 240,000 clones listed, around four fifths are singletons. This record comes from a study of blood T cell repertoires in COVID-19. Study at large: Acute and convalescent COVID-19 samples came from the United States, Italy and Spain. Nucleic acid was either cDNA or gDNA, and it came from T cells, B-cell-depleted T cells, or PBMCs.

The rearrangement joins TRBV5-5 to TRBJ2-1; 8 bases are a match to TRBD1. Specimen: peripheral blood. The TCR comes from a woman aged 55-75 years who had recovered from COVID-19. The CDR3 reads CASSGARTGPYNEQFF. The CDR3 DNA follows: TGTGCCAGCAGCGGAGCACGGACAGGGCCCTACAATGAGCAGTTCTTC.